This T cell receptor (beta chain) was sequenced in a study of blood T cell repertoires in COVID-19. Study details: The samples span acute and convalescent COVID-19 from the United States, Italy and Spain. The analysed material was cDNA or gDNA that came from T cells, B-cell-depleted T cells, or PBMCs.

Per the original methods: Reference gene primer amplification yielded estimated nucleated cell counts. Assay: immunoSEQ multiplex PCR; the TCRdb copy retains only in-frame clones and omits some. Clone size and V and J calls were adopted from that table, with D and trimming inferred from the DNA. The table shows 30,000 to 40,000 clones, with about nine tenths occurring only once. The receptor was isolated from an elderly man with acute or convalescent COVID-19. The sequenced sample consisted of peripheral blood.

Here the CDR3 reads CASSHNRGGYGYTF. The DNA of the CDR3 is TGTGCCAGCAGCCATAACAGGGGTGGCTATGGCTACACCTTC. This sequence joins TRBV14 and TRBJ1-2; 7 bases map to TRBD1. CDR1 is SGHDN and CDR2 is FVKESK in the germline V gene. CDR3 length equals 14 residues. V lost 3 bases, J lost 4 bases, and 5 bases stayed unmatched.